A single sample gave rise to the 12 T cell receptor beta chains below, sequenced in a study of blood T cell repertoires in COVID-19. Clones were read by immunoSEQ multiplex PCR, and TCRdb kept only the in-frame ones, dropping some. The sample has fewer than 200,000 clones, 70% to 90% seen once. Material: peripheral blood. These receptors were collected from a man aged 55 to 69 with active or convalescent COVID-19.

For the CDR3, the DNA is TGTGCCAGCAGCGAGCGGGGCTCCTACAATGAGCAGTTCTTC. Its protein is CASSERGSYNEQFF. The V call is TRBV5-5, the J call TRBJ2-1, with 7 bases lining up with TRBD2. V lost 4 bases to trimming and J lost 0 bases; unmatched junction nucleotides: 1. The CDR3 extends over 14 amino acids. Germline values: CDR1 SGHKS, CDR2 YYEKEE (reference sequence). The full variable domain, with the rest looked up from reference TRBV5-5 and TRBJ2-1, is DAGVTQSPTHLIKTRGQQVTLRCSPISGHKSVSWYQQVLGQGPQFIFQYYEKEERGRGNFPDRFSARQFPNYSSELNVNALLLGDSALYLCASSERGSYNEQFFGPGTRLTVL.

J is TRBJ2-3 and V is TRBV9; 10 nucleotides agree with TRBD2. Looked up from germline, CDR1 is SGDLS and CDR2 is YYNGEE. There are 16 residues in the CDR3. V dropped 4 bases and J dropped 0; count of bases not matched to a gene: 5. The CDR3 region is CASSLGLAASTDTQYF. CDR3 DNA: TGTGCCAGCAGCCTCGGACTAGCGGCTAGCACAGATACGCAGTATTTT.

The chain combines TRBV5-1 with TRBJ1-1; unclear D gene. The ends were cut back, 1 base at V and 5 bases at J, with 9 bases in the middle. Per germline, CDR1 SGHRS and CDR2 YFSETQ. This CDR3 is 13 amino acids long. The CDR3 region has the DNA TGCGCCAGCAGCTTGATTTCGGGGACTGAAGCTTTCTTT. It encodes CASSLISGTEAFF.

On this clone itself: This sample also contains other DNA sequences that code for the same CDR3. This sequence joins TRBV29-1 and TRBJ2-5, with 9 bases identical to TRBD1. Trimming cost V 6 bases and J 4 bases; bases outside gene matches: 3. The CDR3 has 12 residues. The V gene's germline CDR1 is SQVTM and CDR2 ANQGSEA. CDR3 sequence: CSVGGQGETQYF. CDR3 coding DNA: TGCAGCGTGGGGGGACAGGGAGAGACCCAGTACTTC.

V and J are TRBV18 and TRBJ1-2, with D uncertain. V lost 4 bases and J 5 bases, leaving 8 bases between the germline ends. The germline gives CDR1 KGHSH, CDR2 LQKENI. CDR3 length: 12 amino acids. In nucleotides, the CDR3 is TGTGCCAGCTCACTTGGAGCATATGGCTACACCTTC. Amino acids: CASSLGAYGYTF.

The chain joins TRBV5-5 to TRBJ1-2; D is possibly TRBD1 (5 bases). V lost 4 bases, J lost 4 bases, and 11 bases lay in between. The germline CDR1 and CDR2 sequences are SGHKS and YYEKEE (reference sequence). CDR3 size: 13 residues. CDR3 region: CASSLAQGYGYTF. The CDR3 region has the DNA TGTGCCAGCAGCCTCGCCCAGGGCTATGGCTACACCTTC.

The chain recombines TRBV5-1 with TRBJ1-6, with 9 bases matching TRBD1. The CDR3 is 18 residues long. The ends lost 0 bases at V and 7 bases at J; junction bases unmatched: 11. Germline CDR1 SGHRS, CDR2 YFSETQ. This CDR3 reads CASSLDSPGTGRNSPLHF. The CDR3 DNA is TGCGCCAGCAGCTTGGATAGTCCAGGGACAGGGAGGAATTCACCCCTCCACTTT.

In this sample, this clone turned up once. CDR3 in amino acids: CASSVYSGANVLTF. For the CDR3, the DNA is TGTGCCAGCTCAGTCTACTCTGGGGCCAACGTCCTGACTTTC. The V call is TRBV18, the J call TRBJ2-6; D gene uncertain. The V and J ends lost 5 bases and 0 bases respectively, with 5 bases between them. Germline V gene sequence: CDR1 KGHSH, CDR2 LQKENI. The CDR3 is 14 residues long.

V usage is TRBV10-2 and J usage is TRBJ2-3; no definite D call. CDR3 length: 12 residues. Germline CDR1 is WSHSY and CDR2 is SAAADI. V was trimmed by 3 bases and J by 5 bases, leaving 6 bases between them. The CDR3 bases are TGCGCCAGCAGTGAATCGGGAGATACGCAGTATTTT. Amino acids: CASSESGDTQYF.

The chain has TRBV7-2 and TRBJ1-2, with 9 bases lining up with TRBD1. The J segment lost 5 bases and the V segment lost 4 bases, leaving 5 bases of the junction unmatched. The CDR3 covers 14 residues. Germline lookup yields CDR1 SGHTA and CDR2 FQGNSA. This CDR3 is CASSSWTGDYGYTF. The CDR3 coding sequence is TGTGCCAGCAGCTCCTGGACAGGGGATTATGGCTACACCTTC.

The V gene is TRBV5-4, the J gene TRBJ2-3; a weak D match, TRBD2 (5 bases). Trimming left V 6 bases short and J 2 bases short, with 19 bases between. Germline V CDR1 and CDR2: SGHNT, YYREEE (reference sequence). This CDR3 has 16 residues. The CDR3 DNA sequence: TGTGCCAGCACCCCAGGAACCAGCGGTTTCACAGATACGCAGTATTTT. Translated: CASTPGTSGFTDTQYF.

The CDR3 nucleotides are TGCGCCAGCAGCCGAGACAGGGGTGGTCAGCCCCAGCATTTT. Translated, it gives CASSRDRGGQPQHF. The rearrangement links TRBV4-1 to TRBJ1-5; 8 nucleotides agree with TRBD1. CDR3 size: 14 residues. After removal of 4 bases from V and 6 bases from J, the junction contained 5 bases not matched to a gene. Germline values: CDR1 MGHRA, CDR2 YSYEKL.